This paragraph reports one T cell receptor beta chain. A sample-barcoded 5' primer and a J-beta primer mix were used in a second PCR of roughly 7 to 11 cycles. TCRdb reprocessed the 5' RACE reads with MiXCR, giving one entry per CDR3 protein. This sample has about 1.6 million distinct CDR3 sequences; about 35% occur once, and the top ten carry around 10%. Trimming removed 7 bases from V and 5 bases from J; junction bases left unmatched: 3. Germline lookup yields CDR1 ENHRY and CDR2 SYGVKD. This CDR3 is built from 13 residues. The data were obtained in a study of blood T cells in healthy people across ages.

The chain is built from TRBV10-3 and TRBJ2-7; 12 nucleotides match TRBD2. Sequenced input: blood. The sequence was collected from a young woman in good health. The CDR3 sequence: CAITTSGSDEQYF. Written as DNA, the CDR3 is TGTGCCATCACGACTAGCGGGAGCGACGAGCAGTACTTC.